This T cell receptor beta chain was recorded in a study of blood T cell repertoires in COVID-19. Whole-study context: The origin of the acute and convalescent COVID-19 samples was the United States, Italy and Spain. PBMCs, B-cell-depleted T cells, or T cells were the source of the cDNA or gDNA that made up the material.

The CDR3 is 15 amino acids. Deletions cut 5 bases from V and 0 bases from J, with 8 bases between. CDR1 and CDR2 (germline): MNHEY, SMNVEV (reference sequence). Generated by immunoSEQ multiplex PCR, the TCRdb table keeps only in-frame clones and is missing some. The table has roughly 6,300 clones, approximately 92% seen once. The rearrangement links TRBV27 to TRBJ2-6; D gene uncertain. The TCR sequence derives from an elderly man with active COVID-19. The specimen sequenced was peripheral blood. The CDR3 coding sequence is TGTGCCAGCAGTCCCCTCTACTCTGGGGCCAACGTCCTGACTTTC. It codes for CASSPLYSGANVLTF.